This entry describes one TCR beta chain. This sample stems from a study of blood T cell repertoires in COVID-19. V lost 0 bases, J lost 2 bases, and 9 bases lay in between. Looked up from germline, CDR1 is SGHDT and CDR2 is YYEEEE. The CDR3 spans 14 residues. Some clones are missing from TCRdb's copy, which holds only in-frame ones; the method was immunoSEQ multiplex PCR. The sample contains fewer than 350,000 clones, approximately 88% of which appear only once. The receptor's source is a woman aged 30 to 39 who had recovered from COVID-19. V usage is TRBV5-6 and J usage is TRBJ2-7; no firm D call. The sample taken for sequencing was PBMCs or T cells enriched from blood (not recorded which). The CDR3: CASSLVASAYEQYF. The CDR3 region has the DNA TGTGCCAGCAGCTTGGTGGCCAGCGCCTACGAGCAGTACTTC.